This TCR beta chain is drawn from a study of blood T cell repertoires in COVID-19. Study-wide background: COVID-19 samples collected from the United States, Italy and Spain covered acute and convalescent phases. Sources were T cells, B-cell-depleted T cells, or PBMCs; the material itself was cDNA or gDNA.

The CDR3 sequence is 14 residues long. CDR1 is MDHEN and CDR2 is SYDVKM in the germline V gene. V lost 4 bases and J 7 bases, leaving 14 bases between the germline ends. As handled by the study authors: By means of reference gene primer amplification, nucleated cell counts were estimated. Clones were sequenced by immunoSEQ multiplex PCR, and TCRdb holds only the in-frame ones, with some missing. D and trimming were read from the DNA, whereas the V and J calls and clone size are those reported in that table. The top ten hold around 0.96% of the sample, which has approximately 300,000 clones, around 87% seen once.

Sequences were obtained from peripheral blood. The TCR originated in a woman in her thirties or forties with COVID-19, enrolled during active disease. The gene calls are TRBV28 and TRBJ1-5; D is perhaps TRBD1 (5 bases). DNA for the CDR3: TGTGCCAGCAGTTACGCAGCGGGGGGGCAGCCCCAGCATTTT. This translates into CASSYAAGGQPQHF.